This T cell receptor (beta chain) originates from a study of blood T cell repertoires in COVID-19. Study-wide context: T cells, B-cell-depleted T cells, or PBMCs supplied cDNA or gDNA.

Assay used: immunoSEQ multiplex PCR; TCRdb lists only in-frame clones, some missing. The data hold 400,000 to 550,000 clones, with approximately 90% observed a single time. V lost 10 bases and J 8 bases, leaving 21 bases between the germline ends. Looked up from germline, CDR1 is SNHLY and CDR2 is FYNNEI. This CDR3 region has 14 residues. The clonotype originates from a woman aged 30 to 39 with acute or convalescent COVID-19. Sequenced input: peripheral blood. The chain couples TRBV2 to TRBJ2-1; D is possibly TRBD1 (5 bases). CDR3 sequence: CANRRRSGIDEQFF. DNA of the CDR3: TGTGCCAACAGGCGAAGGTCGGGTATTGATGAGCAGTTCTTC.